A selection of T cell receptor beta chains follows, all from one sample in a study of cytomegalovirus exposure and HLA in healthy donors. Generated by immunoSEQ multiplex PCR, the TCRdb table keeps only in-frame clones and is missing some. Of roughly 68,000 clones listed, around 70% were seen once; the top ten hold roughly 21%. Sequenced material: PBMCs. The receptors originated from a man aged 40-50 years in good health and CMV-seropositive. The CDR3 runs from the conserved cysteine through the conserved F or W. D genes are given only for firm matches. Where a row states a size, it is once, few, many or the class of an expanded clone; other rows omit it.

>TRBV29-1|14|NA|TRBJ2-7|TRBD2
CSVKDTSGGYEQYF
TGCAGCGTTAAGGACACTAGCGGGGGCTACGAGCAGTACTTC
>TRBV11-1|14|once|TRBJ2-7|NA
CASSPRSGTWEQYF
TGTGCCAGCAGCCCCCGATCAGGAACTTGGGAGCAGTACTTC
>TRBV5-8|12|medium-sized|TRBJ2-7|TRBD1
CASREGAHEQYF
TGTGCCAGCAGAGAGGGGGCCCACGAGCAGTACTTC
>TRBV2|14|few|TRBJ1-1|NA
CASSEAMRGGEAFF
TGTGCCAGCAGTGAAGCGATGCGGGGCGGTGAAGCTTTCTTT
>TRBV7-8|13|NA|TRBJ2-5|NA
CASSWQGGETQYF
TGTGCCAGCAGCTGGCAGGGAGGAGAGACCCAGTACTTC
>TRBV5-4|13|NA|TRBJ1-6|NA
CASSFGGNSPLHF
TGTGCCAGCAGCTTCGGAGGAAATTCACCCCTCCACTTT
>TRBV2|14|few|TRBJ1-5|TRBD1
CASRDRTGDQPQHF
TGTGCCAGCAGGGACCGAACAGGGGATCAGCCCCAGCATTTT
>TRBV9|13|NA|TRBJ1-5|NA
CASSVGQNQPQHF
TGTGCCAGCAGCGTAGGACAAAATCAGCCCCAGCATTTT
>TRBV19|15|NA|TRBJ1-5|TRBD1
CASSRDRVGNQPQHF
TGTGCCAGTAGTCGGGACAGGGTTGGCAATCAGCCCCAGCATTTT
>TRBV19|14|NA|TRBJ2-1|TRBD1
CASSIGGQGNEQFF
TGTGCCAGTAGTATAGGGGGACAGGGCAATGAGCAGTTCTTC
>TRBV29-1|17|NA|TRBJ2-7|NA
CSVRDSLTERLSYEQYF
TGCAGCGTTAGGGATTCACTGACAGAACGATTGAGCTACGAGCAGTACTTC
>TRBV6-1|12|NA|TRBJ1-1|NA
CASSEAGPEAFF
TGTGCCAGCAGTGAAGCTGGGCCTGAAGCTTTCTTT
>TRBV4-1|13|NA|TRBJ1-2|NA
CASSPADSYYYTF
TGCGCCAGCAGCCCAGCGGACAGCTACTATTACACCTTC
>TRBV5-5|15|NA|TRBJ2-7|TRBD2
CASSYPDAGGSEQYF
TGTGCCAGCAGCTACCCCGACGCGGGGGGATCCGAGCAGTACTTC
>TRBV19|15|NA|TRBJ2-2|TRBD2
CASSMGGGATGELFF
TGTGCCAGTAGTATGGGCGGGGGGGCCACCGGGGAGCTGTTTTTT
>TRBV9|16|NA|TRBJ2-2|TRBD2
CASSEGAGGLAGELFF
TGTGCCAGCAGCGAGGGAGCGGGGGGGCTCGCCGGGGAGCTGTTTTTT
>TRBV7-9|16|NA|TRBJ2-3|TRBD2
CASSLIPRAGEDTQYF
TGTGCCAGCAGCTTAATTCCCCGGGCGGGGGAGGATACGCAGTATTTT
>TRBV5-1|16|NA|TRBJ2-1|NA
CASSPGHPSSYNEQFF
TGCGCCAGCAGCCCGGGACATCCGAGCTCCTACAATGAGCAGTTCTTC
>TRBV7-2|17|NA|TRBJ2-1|NA
CASSSGVGRSSYNEQFF
TGTGCCAGCAGCTCGGGGGTTGGCAGAAGCTCCTACAATGAGCAGTTCTTC
>TRBV6-5|13|few|TRBJ1-2|NA
CASSYGGSYGYTF
TGTGCCAGCAGTTACGGAGGGTCCTATGGCTACACCTTC
>TRBV5-1|13|few|TRBJ1-6|TRBD1
CASSLGTGSPLHF
TGCGCCAGCAGCTTGGGGACAGGTTCACCCCTCCACTTT
>TRBV13|17|NA|TRBJ2-7|NA
CASSSKGGTELSYEQYF
TGTGCCAGCAGCTCAAAAGGGGGGACAGAGCTTTCCTACGAGCAGTACTTC
>TRBV5-7|13|few|TRBJ2-5|TRBD1
CASSSGQGETQYF
TGTGCCAGCAGCTCCGGACAGGGGGAGACCCAGTACTTC
>TRBV7-2|15|NA|TRBJ2-1|NA
CASSLVEVGYNEQFF
TGTGCCAGCAGCTTAGTGGAGGTTGGGTACAATGAGCAGTTCTTC
>TRBV7-3|16|NA|TRBJ2-3|NA
CASSPIAGPNTDTQYF
TGTGCCAGCAGCCCTATCGCGGGGCCCAACACAGATACGCAGTATTTT
>TRBV29-1|13|few|TRBJ1-1|NA
CSAARAGGTEAFF
TGCAGCGCTGCGCGGGCCGGGGGGACTGAAGCTTTCTTT
>TRBV10-2|12|NA|TRBJ1-2|NA
CASSGLGYGYTF
TGCGCCAGCAGTGGACTCGGCTATGGCTACACCTTC
>TRBV27|15|NA|TRBJ1-6|TRBD1
CASSSQGGANSPLHF
TGTGCCAGCAGTTCACAAGGGGGCGCGAATTCACCCCTCCACTTT
>TRBV7-9|13|once|TRBJ1-2|NA
CASTPPGGLGYTF
TGTGCCAGCACCCCCCCCGGCGGGCTTGGCTACACCTTC
>TRBV15|16|NA|TRBJ2-2|TRBD1
CATSLPTGPNTGELFF
TGTGCCACCAGCTTGCCGACAGGGCCGAACACCGGGGAGCTGTTTTTT
>TRBV5-6|16|once|TRBJ2-1|NA
CASSLVQQTGYNEQFF
TGTGCCAGCAGCTTGGTCCAGCAGACAGGCTACAATGAGCAGTTCTTC
>TRBV5-8|16|NA|TRBJ1-3|NA
CASSSIQGISGNTIYF
TGTGCCAGCAGCTCGATACAGGGCATCTCTGGAAACACCATATATTTT
>TRBV6-6|14|few|TRBJ1-4|NA
CASSPRTVGEKLFF
TGTGCCAGCAGTCCCCGGACAGTTGGGGAAAAACTGTTTTTT
>TRBV10-3|20|few|TRBJ2-5|TRBD1
CAISEAMTVMGTGALETQYF
TGTGCCATCAGTGAGGCTATGACGGTAATGGGGACAGGGGCCCTAGAGACCCAGTACTTC
>TRBV9|14|NA|TRBJ2-7|TRBD1
CASSVGTEAYEQYF
TGTGCCAGCAGCGTCGGGACAGAGGCCTACGAGCAGTACTTC
>TRBV5-4|14|NA|TRBJ2-7|TRBD1
CASSLGDSSYEQYF
TGTGCCAGCAGCTTAGGGGACAGCTCCTACGAGCAGTACTTC
>TRBV18|14|NA|TRBJ2-7|NA
CASSPGTASYEQYF
TGTGCCAGCTCACCGGGCACGGCCTCCTACGAGCAGTACTTC
>TRBV10-3|15|once|TRBJ2-1|TRBD1
CAISDWTGGNNEQFF
TGTGCCATCAGTGATTGGACAGGGGGCAACAATGAGCAGTTCTTC